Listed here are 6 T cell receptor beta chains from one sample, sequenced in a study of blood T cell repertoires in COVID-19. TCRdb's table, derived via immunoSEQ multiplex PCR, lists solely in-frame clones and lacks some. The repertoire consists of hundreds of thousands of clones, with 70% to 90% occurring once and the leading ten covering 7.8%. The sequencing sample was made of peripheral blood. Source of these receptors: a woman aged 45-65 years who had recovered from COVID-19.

CDR3 nucleotides: TGTGCCAGCAGCTTAGTAGGCGGGACTCGGGGGGAGCAGTACTTC. Translating it yields CASSLVGGTRGEQYF. The chain links TRBV11-1 to TRBJ2-7; D possibly corresponds to TRBD2 (6 bases). The germline gives CDR1 SGHAT, CDR2 FQDESV (reference sequence). V gave up 1 base and J gave up 7 bases, with 17 bases separating them. The length of the CDR3 is 15 residues. The full variable domain, completed using reference TRBV11-1 and TRBJ2-7, is EAEVAQSPRYKITEKSQAVAFWCDPISGHATLYWYRQILGQGPELLVQFQDESVVDDSQLPKDRFSAERLKGVDSTLKIQPAELGDSAMYLCASSLVGGTRGEQYFGPGTRLTVT.

The CDR3 sequence is CASSPGTGYGYTF. Here the CDR3 DNA reads TGTGCCAGCAGTCCGGGGACAGGGTACGGCTACACCTTC. V gene TRBV6-5 combines with J gene TRBJ1-2; TRBD1 matches 9 bases. Germline V gene lookup returns CDR1 MNHEY and CDR2 SVGAGI. The junction had 6 bases not matched to a gene; V was cut back by 5 bases and J by 8 bases. The CDR3 is 13 residues long.

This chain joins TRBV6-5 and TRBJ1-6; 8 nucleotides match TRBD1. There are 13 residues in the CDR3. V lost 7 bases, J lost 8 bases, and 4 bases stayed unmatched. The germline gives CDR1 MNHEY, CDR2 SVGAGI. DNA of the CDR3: TGTGCCAGCACCAAGGACAGGGATTCACCCCTCCACTTT. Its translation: CASTKDRDSPLHF.

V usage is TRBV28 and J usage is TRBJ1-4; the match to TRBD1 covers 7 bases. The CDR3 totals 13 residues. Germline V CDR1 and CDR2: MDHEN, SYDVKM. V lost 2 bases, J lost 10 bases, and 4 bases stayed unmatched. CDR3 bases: TGTGCCAGCAGTTTAGACAGGGATGGAAAACTGTTTTTT. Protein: CASSLDRDGKLFF.

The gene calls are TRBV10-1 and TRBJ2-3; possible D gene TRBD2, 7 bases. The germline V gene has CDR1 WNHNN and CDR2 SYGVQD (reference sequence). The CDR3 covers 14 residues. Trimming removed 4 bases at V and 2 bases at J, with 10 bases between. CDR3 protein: CASSGGGPTDTQYF. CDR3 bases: TGCGCCAGCAGTGGGGGGGGGCCCACAGATACGCAGTATTTT.

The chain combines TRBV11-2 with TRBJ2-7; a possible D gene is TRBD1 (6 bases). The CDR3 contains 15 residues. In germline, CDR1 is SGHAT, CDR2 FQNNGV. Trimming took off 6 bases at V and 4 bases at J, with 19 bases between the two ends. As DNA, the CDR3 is TGTGCCAGCAGGCCCGCCCGGGACACCTCTTACGAGCAGTACTTC. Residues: CASRPARDTSYEQYF.